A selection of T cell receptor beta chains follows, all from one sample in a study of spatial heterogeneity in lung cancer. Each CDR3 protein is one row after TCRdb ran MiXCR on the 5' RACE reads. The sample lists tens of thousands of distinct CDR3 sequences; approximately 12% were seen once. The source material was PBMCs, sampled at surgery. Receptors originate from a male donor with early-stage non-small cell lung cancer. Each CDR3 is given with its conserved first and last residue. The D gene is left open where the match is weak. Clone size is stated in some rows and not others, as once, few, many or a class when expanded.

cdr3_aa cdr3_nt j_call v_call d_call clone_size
CASSLSDKQADTQYF TGTGCCAGCAGCTTGAGCGACAAACAGGCAGATACGCAGTATTTT TRBJ2-3 TRBV11-1 - -
CASSRAVVGGSTDTQYF TGTGCCAGCAGCCGAGCCGTGGTCGGAGGGAGCACAGATACGCAGTATTTT TRBJ2-3 TRBV4-2 - -
CASSPTSFTGELFF TGTGCCAGCAGCCCAACTAGCTTCACCGGGGAGCTGTTTTTT TRBJ2-2 TRBV7-2 - few
CASSQDRSHQETQYF TGCGCCAGCAGCCAAGATAGGAGCCACCAAGAGACCCAGTACTTC TRBJ2-5 TRBV4-1 - -
CASSQGRSTDTQYF TGCGCCAGCTCACAGGGGCGTAGCACAGATACGCAGTATTTT TRBJ2-3 TRBV5-1 TRBD1 many
CASARSAGRDTGELFF TGTGCCAGCGCACGGTCGGCGGGACGAGACACCGGGGAGCTGTTTTTT TRBJ2-2 TRBV7-3 - -
CASSLQGLNTEAFF TGTGCCAGCAGCTTACAGGGCCTGAACACTGAAGCTTTCTTT TRBJ1-1 TRBV12-3/TRBV12-4 - many
CASLLAGGQYNEQFF TGTGCCAGCCTCCTAGCGGGGGGGCAGTACAATGAGCAGTTCTTC TRBJ2-1 TRBV6-6 TRBD2 -
CASSVDGGLETQYF TGTGCCAGCAGCGTAGACGGGGGGCTCGAGACCCAGTACTTC TRBJ2-5 TRBV9 - -
CASSFKFYNEQFF TGTGCCAGCAGCTTTAAATTCTACAATGAGCAGTTCTTC TRBJ2-1 TRBV7-2 - -
CASSSVTGAALSNQPQHF TGTGCCAGCAGTTCCGTGACAGGGGCCGCTTTGAGCAATCAGCCCCAGCATTTT TRBJ1-5 TRBV6-2/TRBV6-3 TRBD1 few
CASSRQGYNEQFF TGTGCCAGCAGTCGCCAGGGGTACAATGAGCAGTTCTTC TRBJ2-1 TRBV25-1 - -
CASSPREWRYGQYF TGTGCCAGCTCACCTCGGGAGTGGAGGTACGGACAGTACTTC TRBJ2-7 TRBV18 - -
CAWSWGGPRRETQYF TGTGCCTGGAGTTGGGGGGGCCCTCGGCGAGAGACCCAGTACTTC TRBJ2-5 TRBV30 - few
CASSFSQSLYYGYTF TGTGCCAGCAGCTTCAGTCAGAGTTTGTACTATGGCTACACCTTC TRBJ1-2 TRBV7-2 - few
CASRNGDRNTEAFF TGCGCCAGCAGAAACGGGGACAGGAACACTGAAGCTTTCTTT TRBJ1-1 TRBV5-1 TRBD1 many
CASSSQINEKLFF TGTGCCAGCAGCTCCCAGATTAATGAAAAACTGTTTTTT TRBJ1-4 TRBV7-2 - -
CATSDDLVGETQYF TGTGCCACCAGTGATGACCTTGTGGGAGAGACCCAGTACTTC TRBJ2-5 TRBV24-1 - many
CASRDRGGSGELFF TGCGCCAGCAGAGACAGGGGTGGATCCGGGGAGCTGTTTTTT TRBJ2-2 TRBV5-1 TRBD1 few
CSVDRQRNTEAFF TGCAGCGTTGACCGACAGAGGAACACTGAAGCTTTCTTT TRBJ1-1 TRBV29-1 - many
CASSLSHYSNQPQHF TGTGCCAGCAGCTTATCTCATTATAGCAATCAGCCCCAGCATTTT TRBJ1-5 TRBV7-2 - few
CSAPPRTGEPGETQYF TGCAGTGCTCCACCTAGGACAGGGGAACCTGGGGAGACCCAGTACTTC TRBJ2-5 TRBV20-1 TRBD1 -
CASSLAGNTGELFF TGTGCTAGCAGCTTGGCGGGAAACACCGGGGAGCTGTTTTTT TRBJ2-2 TRBV7-7 - many
CASSPRTSSELKTQYF TGTGCCAGCAGCCCGCGTACTAGCTCCGAGTTGAAGACCCAGTACTTC TRBJ2-5 TRBV7-2 - -
CSAPTSGGPTGELFF TGCAGTGCCCCGACTAGCGGGGGACCCACCGGGGAGCTGTTTTTT TRBJ2-2 TRBV20-1 TRBD2 -
CASSFPWVADNEQFF TGTGCCAGCAGTTTCCCTTGGGTAGCCGACAATGAGCAGTTCTTC TRBJ2-1 TRBV28 - -
CASSLAPGAGAYQETQYF TGTGCCAGCAGTTTAGCCCCCGGGGCGGGGGCGTACCAAGAGACCCAGTACTTC TRBJ2-5 TRBV12-3/TRBV12-4 - -
CASSLDPTAKVNEQYF TGTGCCAGCAGTTTAGATCCCACAGCCAAGGTAAACGAGCAGTACTTC TRBJ2-7 TRBV12-3/TRBV12-4 - -
CASSQVRRDRGYNEQFF TGTGCCAGCAGCCAAGTTCGCCGGGACAGGGGATACAATGAGCAGTTCTTC TRBJ2-1 TRBV14 TRBD1 few
CASSSLRRRDRESPDTQYF TGTGCCAGCAGCTCGCTCCGGAGAAGGGACCGGGAGTCCCCAGATACGCAGTACTTT TRBJ2-3 TRBV28 - -
CASKSNSYNEQFF TGTGCCAGTAAGTCGAACTCCTACAATGAGCAGTTCTTC TRBJ2-1 TRBV12-3/TRBV12-4 - -
CASSSPGLAGGSSYNEQFF TGTGCCAGCAGTTCCCCTGGACTAGCGGGGGGGAGCTCCTACAATGAGCAGTTCTTC TRBJ2-1 TRBV27 TRBD2 -
CASTRQGATKNIQYF TGTGCCAGCACTCGACAGGGGGCGACCAAAAACATTCAGTACTTC TRBJ2-4 TRBV28 TRBD1 many
CASNRRAKNIQYF TGTGCCAGCAATCGCAGAGCCAAAAACATTCAGTACTTC TRBJ2-4 TRBV28 - -
CASRRDRRAYEQYF TGTGCCAGCAGGCGGGACAGGAGAGCCTACGAGCAGTACTTC TRBJ2-7 TRBV6-2/TRBV6-3 TRBD1 -
CSAGTGDNEQFF TGCAGCGCTGGGACAGGGGACAATGAGCAGTTCTTC TRBJ2-1 TRBV29-1 TRBD1 few
CASSPSSGSGQPQHF TGTGCCAGCAGTCCTTCCTCGGGGTCGGGTCAGCCCCAGCATTTT TRBJ1-5 TRBV27 - -
CASSLQVGGGNTIYF TGTGCCAGCAGCTTACAAGTGGGGGGTGGAAACACCATATATTTT TRBJ1-3 TRBV7-2 - few
CASSQVAEGNEQFF TGCGCCAGCAGCCAAGTAGCGGAGGGCAATGAGCAGTTCTTC TRBJ2-1 TRBV4-3 - few
CVSSLEGATIYF TGTGTCAGCAGTCTAGAAGGGGCCACCATATATTTT TRBJ1-3 TRBV12-3/TRBV12-4 - -
CASSKGGRSSYEQYF TGTGCCAGCAGCAAAGGGGGTCGGAGCTCCTACGAGCAGTACTTC TRBJ2-7 TRBV5-6 - few